This TCR beta chain was identified during a study of T cells in Graves' hyperthyroidism and ophthalmopathy. Reasons for excluding patients were uncontrolled infection, other autoimmune disease, pregnancy or lactation. RNA transcripts provided the source from which TCR beta CDR3 regions were amplified. Initially, a first-round RT-PCR of the TCR CDR3 employed the HTBI primer set. TCRdb re-analysed the multiplex PCR reads in MiXCR, keeping a single row per CDR3 protein. The sample consists of fewer than 700,000 distinct CDR3 sequences, 15% to 20% of them appearing once. This clonotype has more than one count but fewer than ten. Sequencing was done on a sample of blood. The receptor was derived from a woman aged 18-35 years with Graves' ophthalmopathy.

Here the CDR3 reads CASSQVIDRGPSETGELFF. CDR3 coding DNA: TGTGCCAGCAGCCAAGTGATTGACAGGGGGCCCTCCGAGACCGGGGAGCTGTTTTTT. The V call is TRBV3-1, the J call TRBJ2-2, with 10 bases fitting TRBD1. Germline trimming cut 1 base from V and 5 bases from J; bases unmatched to any gene: 13. CDR3 length equals 19 residues. Germline-derived CDR1 and CDR2 are LGHDT and YNNKEL (reference sequence).